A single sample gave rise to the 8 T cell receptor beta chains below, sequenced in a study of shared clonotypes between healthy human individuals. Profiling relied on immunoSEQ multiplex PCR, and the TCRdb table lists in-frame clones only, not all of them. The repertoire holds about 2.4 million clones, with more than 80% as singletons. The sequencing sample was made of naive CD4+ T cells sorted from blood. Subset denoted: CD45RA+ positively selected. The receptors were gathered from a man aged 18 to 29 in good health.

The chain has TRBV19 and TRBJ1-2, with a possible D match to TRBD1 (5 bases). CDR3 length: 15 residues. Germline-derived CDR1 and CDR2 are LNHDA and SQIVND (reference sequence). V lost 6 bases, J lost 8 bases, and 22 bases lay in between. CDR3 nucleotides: TGTGCCAGTAGCCCTGGCCCGGGACCCCTCGGAGGCTACACCTTC. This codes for CASSPGPGPLGGYTF.

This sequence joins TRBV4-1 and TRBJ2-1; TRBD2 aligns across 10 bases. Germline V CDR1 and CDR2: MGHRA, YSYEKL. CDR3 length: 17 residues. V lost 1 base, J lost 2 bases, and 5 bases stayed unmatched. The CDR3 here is CASSQARTSGTYNEQFF. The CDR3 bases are TGCGCCAGCAGCCAAGCCCGGACTAGCGGAACCTACAATGAGCAGTTCTTC.

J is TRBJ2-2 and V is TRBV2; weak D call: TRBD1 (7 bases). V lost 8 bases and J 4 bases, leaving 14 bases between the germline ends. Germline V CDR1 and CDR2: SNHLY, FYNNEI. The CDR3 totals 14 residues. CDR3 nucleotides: TGTGCCAGCCTACAGGGGACTTCCACCGGGGAGCTGTTTTTT. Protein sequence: CASLQGTSTGELFF.

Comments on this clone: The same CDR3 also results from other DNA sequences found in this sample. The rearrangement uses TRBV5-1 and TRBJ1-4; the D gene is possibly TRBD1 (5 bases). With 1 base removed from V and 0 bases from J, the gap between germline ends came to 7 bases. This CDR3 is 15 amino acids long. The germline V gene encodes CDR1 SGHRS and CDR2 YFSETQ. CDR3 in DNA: TGCGCCAGCAGCTTGCAGGGATCAACTAATGAAAAACTGTTTTTT. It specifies CASSLQGSTNEKLFF.

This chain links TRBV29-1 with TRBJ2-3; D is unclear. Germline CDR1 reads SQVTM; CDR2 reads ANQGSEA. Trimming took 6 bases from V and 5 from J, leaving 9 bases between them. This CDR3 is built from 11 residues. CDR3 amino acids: CSVPRGDTQYF. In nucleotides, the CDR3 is TGCAGCGTCCCCCGTGGAGATACGCAGTATTTT.

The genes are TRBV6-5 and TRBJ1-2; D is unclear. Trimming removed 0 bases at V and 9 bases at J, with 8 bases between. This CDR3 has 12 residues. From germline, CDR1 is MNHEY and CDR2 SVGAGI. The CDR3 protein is CASSYSGVSYTF. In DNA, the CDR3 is TGTGCCAGCAGTTACTCCGGGGTTAGCTACACCTTC.

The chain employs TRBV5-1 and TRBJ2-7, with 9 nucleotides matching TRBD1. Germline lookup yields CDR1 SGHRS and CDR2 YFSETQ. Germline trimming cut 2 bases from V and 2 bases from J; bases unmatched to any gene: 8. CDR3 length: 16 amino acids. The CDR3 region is CASSLTGTGHTYEQYF. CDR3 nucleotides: TGCGCCAGCAGCTTAACCGGGACAGGGCATACCTACGAGCAGTACTTC.

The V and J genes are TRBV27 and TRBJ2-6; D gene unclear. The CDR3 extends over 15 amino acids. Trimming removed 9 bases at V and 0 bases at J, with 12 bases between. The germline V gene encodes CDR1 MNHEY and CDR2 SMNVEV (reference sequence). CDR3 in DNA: TGTGCCAGAACGGAACGGAGCTCTGGGGCCAACGTCCTGACTTTC. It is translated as CARTERSSGANVLTF. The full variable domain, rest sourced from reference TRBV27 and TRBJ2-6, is EAQVTQNPRYLITVTGKKLTVTCSQNMNHEYMSWYRQDPGLGLRQIYYSMNVEVTDKGDVPEGYKVSRKEKRNFPLILESPSPNQTSLYFCARTERSSGANVLTFGAGSRLTVL.